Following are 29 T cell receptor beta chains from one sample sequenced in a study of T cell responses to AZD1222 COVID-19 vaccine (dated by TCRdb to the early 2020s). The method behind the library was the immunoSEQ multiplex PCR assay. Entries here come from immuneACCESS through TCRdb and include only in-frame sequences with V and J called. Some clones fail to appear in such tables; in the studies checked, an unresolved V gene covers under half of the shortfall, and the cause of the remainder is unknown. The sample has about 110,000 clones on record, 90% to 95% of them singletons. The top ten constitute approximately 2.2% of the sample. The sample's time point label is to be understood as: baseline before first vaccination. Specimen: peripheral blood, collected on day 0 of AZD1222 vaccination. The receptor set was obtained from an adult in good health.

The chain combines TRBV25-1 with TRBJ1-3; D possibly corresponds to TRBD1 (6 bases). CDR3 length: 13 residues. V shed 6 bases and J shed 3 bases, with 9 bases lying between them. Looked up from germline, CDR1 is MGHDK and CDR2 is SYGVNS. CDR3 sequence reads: CASRSGVGNTIYF. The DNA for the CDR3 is TGTGCCAGCAGGTCAGGGGTTGGAAACACCATATATTTT. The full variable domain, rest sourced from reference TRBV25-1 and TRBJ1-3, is EADIYQTPRYLVIGTGKKITLECSQTMGHDKMYWYQQDPGMELHLIHYSYGVNSTEKGDLSSESTVSRIRTEHFPLTLESARPSHTSQYLCASRSGVGNTIYFGEGSWLTVV.

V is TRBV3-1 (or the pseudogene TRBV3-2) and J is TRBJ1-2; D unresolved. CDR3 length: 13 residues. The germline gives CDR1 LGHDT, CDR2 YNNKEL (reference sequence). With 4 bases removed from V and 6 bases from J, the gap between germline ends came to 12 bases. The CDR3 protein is CASSPKGTHGYTF. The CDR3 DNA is TGTGCCAGCAGCCCGAAGGGAACTCATGGCTACACCTTC.

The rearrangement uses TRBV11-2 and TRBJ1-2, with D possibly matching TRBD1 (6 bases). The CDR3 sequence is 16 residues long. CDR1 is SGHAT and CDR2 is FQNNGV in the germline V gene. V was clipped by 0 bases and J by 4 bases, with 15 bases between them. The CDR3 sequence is CASSLDYNRALYGYTF. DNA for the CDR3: TGTGCCAGCAGCTTAGATTACAACAGGGCCCTCTATGGCTACACCTTC.

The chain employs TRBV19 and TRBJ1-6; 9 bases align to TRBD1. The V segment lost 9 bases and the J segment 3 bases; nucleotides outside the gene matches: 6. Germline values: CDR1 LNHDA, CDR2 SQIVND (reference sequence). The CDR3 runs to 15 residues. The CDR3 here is CAREETGGYNSPLHF. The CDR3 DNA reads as TGTGCCAGAGAAGAGACAGGGGGCTATAATTCACCCCTCCACTTT. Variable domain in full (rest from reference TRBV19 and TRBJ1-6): DGGITQSPKYLFRKEGQNVTLSCEQNLNHDAMYWYRQDPGQGLRLIYYSQIVNDFQKGDIAEGYSVSREKKESFPLTVTSAQKNPTAFYLCAREETGGYNSPLHFGNGTRLTVT.

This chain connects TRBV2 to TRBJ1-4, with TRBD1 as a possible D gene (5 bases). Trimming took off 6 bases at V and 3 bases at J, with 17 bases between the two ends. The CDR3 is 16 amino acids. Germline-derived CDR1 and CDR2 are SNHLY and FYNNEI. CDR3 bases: TGTGCCAGCAGCCCAGCGAGTAGGGGCGCTAATGAAAAACTGTTTTTT. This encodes CASSPASRGANEKLFF.

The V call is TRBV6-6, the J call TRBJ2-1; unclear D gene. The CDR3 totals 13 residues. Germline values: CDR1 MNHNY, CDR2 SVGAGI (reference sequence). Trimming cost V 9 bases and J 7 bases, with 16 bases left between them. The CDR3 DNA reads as TGTGCCAGTTGCCCCGATGCCGGGAATGAGCAGTTCTTC. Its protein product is CASCPDAGNEQFF.

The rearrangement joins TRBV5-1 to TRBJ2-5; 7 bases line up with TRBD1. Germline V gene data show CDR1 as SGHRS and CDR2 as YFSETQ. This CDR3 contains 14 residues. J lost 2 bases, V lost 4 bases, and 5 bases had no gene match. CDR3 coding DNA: TGCGCCAGCAGCCAGGGGACAGCACAAGAGACCCAGTACTTC. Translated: CASSQGTAQETQYF.

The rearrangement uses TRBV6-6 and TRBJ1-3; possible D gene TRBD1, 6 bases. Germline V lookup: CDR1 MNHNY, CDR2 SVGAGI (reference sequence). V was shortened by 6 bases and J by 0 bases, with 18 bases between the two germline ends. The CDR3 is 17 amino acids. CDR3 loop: CASRRPSTGLSGNTIYF. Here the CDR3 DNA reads TGTGCCAGCAGACGACCCTCGACAGGTCTCTCTGGAAACACCATATATTTT.

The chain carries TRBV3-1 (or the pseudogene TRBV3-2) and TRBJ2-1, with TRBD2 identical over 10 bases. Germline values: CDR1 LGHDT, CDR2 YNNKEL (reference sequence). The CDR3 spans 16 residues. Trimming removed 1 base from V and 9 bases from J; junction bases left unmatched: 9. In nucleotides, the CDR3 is TGTGCCAGCAGCCAAGTTTACGGGACTAGCGTTGGTGAGCAGTTCTTC. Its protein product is CASSQVYGTSVGEQFF.

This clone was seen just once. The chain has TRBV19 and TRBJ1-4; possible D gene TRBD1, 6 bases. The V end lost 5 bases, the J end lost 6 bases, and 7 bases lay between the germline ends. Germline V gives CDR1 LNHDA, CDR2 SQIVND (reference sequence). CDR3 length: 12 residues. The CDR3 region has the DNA TGTGCCAGTAGTTGGACAGATGAAAAACTGTTTTTT. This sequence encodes CASSWTDEKLFF.

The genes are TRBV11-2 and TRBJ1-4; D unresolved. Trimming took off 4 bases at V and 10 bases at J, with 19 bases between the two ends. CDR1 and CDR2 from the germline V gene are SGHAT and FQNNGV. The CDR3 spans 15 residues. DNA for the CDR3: TGTGCCAGCAGCTCCCTTGTTGGTGGAGGAGGAAAACTGTTTTTT. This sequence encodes CASSSLVGGGGKLFF.

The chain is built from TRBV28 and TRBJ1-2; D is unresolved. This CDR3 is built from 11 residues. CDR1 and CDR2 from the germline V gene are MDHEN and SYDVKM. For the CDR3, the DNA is TGTGCAAGCCGGGCCAACTATGGCTACACCTTC. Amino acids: CASRANYGYTF.

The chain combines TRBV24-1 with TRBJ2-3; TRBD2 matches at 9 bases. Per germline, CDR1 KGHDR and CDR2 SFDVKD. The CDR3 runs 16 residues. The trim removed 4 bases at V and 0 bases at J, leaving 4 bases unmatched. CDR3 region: CATSEGGGGSTDTQYF. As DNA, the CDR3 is TGTGCCACCAGTGAAGGCGGGGGGGGAAGCACAGATACGCAGTATTTT.

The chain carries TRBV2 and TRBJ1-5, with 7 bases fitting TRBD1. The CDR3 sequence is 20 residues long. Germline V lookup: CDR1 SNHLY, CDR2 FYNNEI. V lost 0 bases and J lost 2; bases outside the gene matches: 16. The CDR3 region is CASSEALAGGPIVRNQPQHF. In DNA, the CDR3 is TGTGCCAGCAGTGAAGCGTTGGCAGGGGGGCCTATAGTACGCAATCAGCCCCAGCATTTT.

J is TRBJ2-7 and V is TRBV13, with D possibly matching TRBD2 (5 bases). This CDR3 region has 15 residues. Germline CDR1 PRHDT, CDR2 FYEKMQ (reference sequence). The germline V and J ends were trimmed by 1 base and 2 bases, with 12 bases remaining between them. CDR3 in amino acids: CASSLAPRRAYEQYF. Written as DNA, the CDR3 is TGTGCCAGCAGCTTAGCTCCCAGGCGGGCCTACGAGCAGTACTTC. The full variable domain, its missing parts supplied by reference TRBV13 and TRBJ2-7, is AAGVIQSPRHLIKEKRETATLKCYPIPRHDTVYWYQQGPGQDPQFLISFYEKMQSDKGSIPDRFSAQQFSDYHSELNMSSLELGDSALYFCASSLAPRRAYEQYFGPGTRLTVT.

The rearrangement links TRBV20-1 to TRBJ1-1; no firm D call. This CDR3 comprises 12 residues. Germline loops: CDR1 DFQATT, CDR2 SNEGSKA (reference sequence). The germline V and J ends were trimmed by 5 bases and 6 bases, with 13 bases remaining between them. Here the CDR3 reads CSARGFFAEAFF. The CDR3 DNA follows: TGCAGTGCTCGTGGATTCTTTGCTGAAGCTTTCTTT.

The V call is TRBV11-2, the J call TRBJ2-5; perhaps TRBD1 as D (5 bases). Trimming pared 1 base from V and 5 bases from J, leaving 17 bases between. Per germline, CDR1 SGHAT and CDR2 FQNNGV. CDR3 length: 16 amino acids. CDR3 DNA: TGTGCCAGCAGCTTAGTAGCCCCAGGGTTGTCGGAGACCCAGTACTTC. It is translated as CASSLVAPGLSETQYF.

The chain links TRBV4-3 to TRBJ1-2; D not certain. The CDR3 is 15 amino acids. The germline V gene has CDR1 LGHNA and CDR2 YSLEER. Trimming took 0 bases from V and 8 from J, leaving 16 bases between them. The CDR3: CASSQDRRTASGYTF. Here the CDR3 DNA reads TGCGCCAGCAGCCAAGATCGTCGGACGGCATCCGGCTACACCTTC.

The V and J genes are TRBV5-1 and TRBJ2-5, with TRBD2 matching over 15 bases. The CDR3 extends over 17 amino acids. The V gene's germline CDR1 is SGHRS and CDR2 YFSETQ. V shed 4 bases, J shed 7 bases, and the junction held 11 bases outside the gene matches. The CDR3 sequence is CASSQGLAGGSGGTQYF. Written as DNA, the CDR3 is TGCGCCAGCAGCCAAGGACTAGCGGGAGGGTCCGGGGGGACCCAGTACTTC. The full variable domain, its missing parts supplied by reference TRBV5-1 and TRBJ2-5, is KAGVTQTPRYLIKTRGQQVTLSCSPISGHRSVSWYQQTPGQGLQFLFEYFSETQRNKGNFPGRFSGRQFSNSRSEMNVSTLELGDSALYLCASSQGLAGGSGGTQYFGPGTRLLVL.

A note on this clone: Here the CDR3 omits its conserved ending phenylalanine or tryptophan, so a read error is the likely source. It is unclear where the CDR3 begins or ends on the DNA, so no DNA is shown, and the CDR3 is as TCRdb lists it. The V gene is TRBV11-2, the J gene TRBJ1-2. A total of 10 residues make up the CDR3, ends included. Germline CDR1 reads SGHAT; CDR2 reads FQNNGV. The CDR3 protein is CASSFGRCLG.

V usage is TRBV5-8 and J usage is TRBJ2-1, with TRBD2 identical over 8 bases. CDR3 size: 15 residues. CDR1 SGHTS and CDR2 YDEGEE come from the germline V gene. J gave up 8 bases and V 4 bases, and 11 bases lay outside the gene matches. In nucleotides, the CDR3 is TGTGCCAGCAGCACTAGTAGCGGGAAGGGAGATGAGCAGTTCTTC. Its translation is CASSTSSGKGDEQFF. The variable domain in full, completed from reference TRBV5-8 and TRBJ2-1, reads EAGVTQSPTHLIKTRGQQATLRCSPISGHTSVYWYQQALGLGLQFLLWYDEGEERNRGNFPPRFSGRQFPNYSSELNVNALELEDSALYLCASSTSSGKGDEQFFGPGTRLTVL.

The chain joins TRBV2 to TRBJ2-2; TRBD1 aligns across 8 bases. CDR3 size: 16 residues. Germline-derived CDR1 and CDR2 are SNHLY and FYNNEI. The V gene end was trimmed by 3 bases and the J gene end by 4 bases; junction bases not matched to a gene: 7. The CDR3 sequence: CASSDGQGVGTGELFF. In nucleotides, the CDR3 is TGTGCCAGCAGTGACGGACAGGGTGTCGGCACCGGGGAGCTGTTTTTT. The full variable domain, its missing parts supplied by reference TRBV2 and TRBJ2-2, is EPEVTQTPSHQVTQMGQEVILRCVPISNHLYFYWYRQILGQKVEFLVSFYNNEISEKSEIFDDQFSVERPDGSNFTLKIRSTKLEDSAMYFCASSDGQGVGTGELFFGEGSRLTVL.

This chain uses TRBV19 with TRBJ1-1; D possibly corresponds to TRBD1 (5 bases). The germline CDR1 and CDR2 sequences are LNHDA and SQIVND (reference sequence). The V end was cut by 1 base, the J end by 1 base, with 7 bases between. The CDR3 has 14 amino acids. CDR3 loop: CASSIAGPNTEAFF. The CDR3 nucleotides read TGTGCCAGTAGTATAGCGGGGCCGAACACTGAAGCTTTCTTT.

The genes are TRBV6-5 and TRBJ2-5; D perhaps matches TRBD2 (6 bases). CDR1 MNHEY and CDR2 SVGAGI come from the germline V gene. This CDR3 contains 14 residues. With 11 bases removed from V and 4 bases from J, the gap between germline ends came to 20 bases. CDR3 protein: CAGARLGRRETQYF. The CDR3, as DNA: TGTGCCGGGGCGAGGCTGGGGAGGAGAGAGACCCAGTACTTC.

CDR3 amino acids: CASSQDRQANEQFF. The CDR3 nucleotides are TGCGCCAGCAGCCAAGATCGGCAGGCCAATGAGCAGTTCTTC. This rearrangement joins TRBV4-3 to TRBJ2-1, with D unclear. V was cut by 0 bases and J by 6 bases, with 9 bases left in between. Germline lookup yields CDR1 LGHNA and CDR2 YSLEER. CDR3 length: 14 amino acids.

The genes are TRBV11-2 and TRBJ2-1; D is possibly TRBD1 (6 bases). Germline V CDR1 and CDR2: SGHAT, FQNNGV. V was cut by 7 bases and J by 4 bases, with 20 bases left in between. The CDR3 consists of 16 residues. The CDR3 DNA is TGTGCCAGCATAAATACCGGGACAACGGAGTACAATGAGCAGTTCTTC. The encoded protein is CASINTGTTEYNEQFF.

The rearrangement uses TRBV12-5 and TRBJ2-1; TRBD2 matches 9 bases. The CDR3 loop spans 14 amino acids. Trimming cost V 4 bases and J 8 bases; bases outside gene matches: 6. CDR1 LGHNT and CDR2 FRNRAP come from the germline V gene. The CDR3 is CASGYEGTSYEQFF. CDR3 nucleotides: TGTGCTAGTGGTTATGAGGGGACTAGCTATGAGCAGTTCTTC.

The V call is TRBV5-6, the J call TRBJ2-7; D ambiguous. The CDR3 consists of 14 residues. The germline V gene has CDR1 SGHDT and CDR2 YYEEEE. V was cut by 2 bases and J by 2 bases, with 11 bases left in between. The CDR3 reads CASSLGGVPYEQYF. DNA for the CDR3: TGTGCCAGCAGCTTAGGTGGGGTCCCCTACGAGCAGTACTTC.

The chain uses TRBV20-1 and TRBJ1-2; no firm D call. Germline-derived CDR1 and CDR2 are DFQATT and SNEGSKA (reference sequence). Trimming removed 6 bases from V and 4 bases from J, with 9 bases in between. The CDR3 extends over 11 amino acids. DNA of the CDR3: TGCAGTGCACTCCGGGGCTATGGCTACACCTTC. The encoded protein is CSALRGYGYTF.